One and the same sample provided the 10 T cell receptor beta chains below, sequenced in a study of PD-L1 blockade in urothelial cancer. Time point in this sample: pretreatment peripheral blood. TCRdb keeps only in-frame clones here, not all; method: immunoSEQ multiplex PCR. Of about 87,000 clones listed, over 80% are singletons. This material consisted of PBMCs, taken around atezolizumab (anti-PD-L1) treatment. These TCRs come from a man aged 55 to 70 with urothelial cancer.

The CDR3 sequence is CASSFGTRVGPQHF. CDR3 DNA sequence: TGTGCCAGCAGTTTTGGGACACGAGTAGGACCCCAGCATTTT. The chain links TRBV28 to TRBJ1-5; a weak D match, TRBD1 (6 bases). From germline, CDR1 is MDHEN and CDR2 SYDVKM. The V and J ends lost 3 bases and 10 bases respectively, with 16 bases between them. The CDR3 runs 14 residues.

The chain is built from TRBV11-3 and TRBJ2-7; TRBD1 is a possible D gene (7 bases). V lost 5 bases and J lost 4, with 15 bases in between. The CDR3 is 14 residues long. Looked up from germline, CDR1 is SGHNT and CDR2 is YENEEA. The DNA for the CDR3 is TGTGCCAGCAGCCCTGGAGGGGGCGGTTACGAGCAGTACTTC. As protein: CASSPGGGGYEQYF.

This clone was recorded once. The rearrangement uses TRBV9 and TRBJ2-1, with 7 bases matching TRBD2. CDR3 size: 17 residues. The trim removed 1 base at V and 5 bases at J, leaving 12 bases unmatched. Germline lookup yields CDR1 SGDLS and CDR2 YYNGEE. The CDR3, as DNA: TGTGCCAGCAGCGTAACCGCGGCTAGCGGAGGGAACAATGAGCAGTTCTTC. Its translation: CASSVTAASGGNNEQFF.

V usage is TRBV27 and J usage is TRBJ2-1; no definite D call. Germline CDR1 is MNHEY and CDR2 is SMNVEV (reference sequence). This CDR3 region has 15 residues. V gave up 2 bases and J gave up 6 bases, with 14 bases separating them. The CDR3 bases are TGTGCCAGCAGTTTACTGCGTTATTCCCCCAATGAGCAGTTCTTC. This codes for CASSLLRYSPNEQFF.

The chain is built from TRBV9 and TRBJ2-7; D is perhaps TRBD2 (7 bases). The CDR3 extends over 17 amino acids. Trimming pared 4 bases from V and 0 bases from J, leaving 20 bases between. Germline V gives CDR1 SGDLS, CDR2 YYNGEE. CDR3 DNA sequence: TGTGCCAGCAGCCAGGAAGGGGGGCAGCGGGGCTCCTACGAGCAGTACTTC. Its translation is CASSQEGGQRGSYEQYF.

The rearrangement links TRBV6-1 to TRBJ1-2; the D gene is possibly TRBD1 (5 bases). Germline V CDR1 and CDR2: MNHNS, SASEGT. The germline V and J ends were trimmed by 6 bases and 0 bases, with 8 bases remaining between them. The CDR3 consists of 13 residues. The CDR3 sequence: CASSRETNYGYTF. CDR3 sequence (DNA): TGTGCCAGCAGCAGGGAAACTAACTATGGCTACACCTTC.

The rearrangement uses TRBV6-5 and TRBJ1-4; maybe TRBD1 (5 bases). Germline V gene lookup returns CDR1 MNHEY and CDR2 SVGAGI. Trimming took 1 base from V and 8 from J, leaving 14 bases between them. The CDR3 consists of 15 residues. DNA for the CDR3: TGTGCCAGCAGTTACTATCAGGGTGTGGGGGAAAAACTGTTTTTT. Protein sequence: CASSYYQGVGEKLFF.

V gene TRBV5-6 combines with J gene TRBJ2-7, with a possible D match to TRBD1 (6 bases). Germline lookup yields CDR1 SGHDT and CDR2 YYEEEE. The CDR3 loop spans 15 amino acids. Trimming shortened V by 3 bases and J by 6 bases, and 19 bases separated the two germline ends. CDR3 protein: CASSYTTGPPAEQYF. CDR3 nucleotides: TGTGCCAGCAGCTACACGACAGGACCTCCTGCCGAGCAGTACTTC.

In DNA, the CDR3 is TGTGCCAGCTCACCAAGGGGGGGCGAGCAGTACTTC. Residues: CASSPRGGEQYF. V is TRBV18 and J is TRBJ2-7; a weak D match, TRBD2 (7 bases). Germline lookup yields CDR1 KGHSH and CDR2 LQKENI. V was pared by 2 bases and J by 6 bases, with 8 bases between. The CDR3 contains 12 residues.

This chain links TRBV6-5 with TRBJ1-1, with TRBD1 identical over 7 bases. The junction had 8 bases not matched to a gene; V was cut back by 2 bases and J by 11 bases. CDR3 length equals 13 residues. Germline CDR1 and CDR2: MNHEY and SVGAGI. CDR3 residues: CASSYGPGGRAFF. CDR3 sequence (DNA): TGTGCCAGCAGTTACGGGCCAGGGGGTCGCGCTTTCTTT.